This T cell receptor beta chain was documented in a study of cytomegalovirus exposure and HLA in healthy donors. Per germline, CDR1 SGHRS and CDR2 YFSETQ. Deletions cut 3 bases from V and 4 bases from J, with 16 bases between. This CDR3 region has 16 residues. PCR primers comprised 60 Vbeta and 13 Jbeta primers. Assay used: immunoSEQ multiplex PCR; TCRdb lists only in-frame clones, some missing. Of about 120,000 clones in the sample, roughly 79% were seen once. This rearrangement joins TRBV5-1 to TRBJ2-2, with D possibly TRBD2 on 6 matching bases. The sequenced sample was PBMCs. The receptor was derived from a woman between 18 and 30 years old in good health and CMV-seronegative. CDR3 nucleotide sequence: TGCGCCAGCAGCTGGGGTGGTGGAGGGAGCACCGGGGAGCTGTTTTTT. Translation gives CASSWGGGGSTGELFF. Looking up the rest from reference TRBV5-1 and TRBJ2-2 gives the full variable domain: KAGVTQTPRYLIKTRGQQVTLSCSPISGHRSVSWYQQTPGQGLQFLFEYFSETQRNKGNFPGRFSGRQFSNSRSEMNVSTLELGDSALYLCASSWGGGGSTGELFFGEGSRLTVL.